What follows is one T cell receptor beta chain and its context. Its antigen is unidentified. The CDR3 contains 14 residues. Germline V gives CDR1 LNHDA, CDR2 SQIVND (reference sequence). The germline V and J ends were trimmed by 5 bases and 4 bases, with 12 bases remaining between them. The data were obtained in a study of cytomegalovirus exposure and HLA in healthy donors. Study summary: Among around 400 genotyped donors, about 83% fell in the Caucasian-associated ancestry cluster. Study outcomes and limitations: It was in a later analysis that TCR association rates were seen to vary by HLA locus, highest for DRB1 and lowest for HLA-C.

The primer mix had 60 Vbeta and 13 Jbeta primers. Produced via immunoSEQ multiplex PCR; TCRdb's table is partial and in-frame only. The table includes 110,000 to 150,000 clones, 77% detected once. The chain recombines TRBV19 with TRBJ2-1; tentatively, D is TRBD2 (6 bases). The sequenced sample was PBMCs. This receptor was taken from a male donor in good health and CMV-seronegative. The CDR3 DNA reads as TGTGCCAGTAGTCCTTGGGACTTTTACAATGAGCAGTTCTTC. This encodes CASSPWDFYNEQFF. The full variable domain, completed using reference TRBV19 and TRBJ2-1, is DGGITQSPKYLFRKEGQNVTLSCEQNLNHDAMYWYRQDPGQGLRLIYYSQIVNDFQKGDIAEGYSVSREKKESFPLTVTSAQKNPTAFYLCASSPWDFYNEQFFGPGTRLTVL.